This entry lists 3 T cell receptor beta chains sequenced from one sample in a study of immune cell composition in non-small cell lung cancer. The method was immunoSEQ multiplex PCR; TCRdb's version includes in-frame clones alone and lacks a portion of them. The sample has around 10,000 clones; 70% to 85% are singletons. The normal lung sample lay at least 3 cm, and maximally far, from the tumour. Sequencing was done on a sample of non-adjacent lung tissue. These receptors were collected from a human donor with non-small cell lung cancer.

The chain links TRBV7-3 to TRBJ2-1; D is ambiguous. The CDR3 extends over 15 amino acids. CDR1 and CDR2 from the germline V gene are SGHTA and FQGTGA. Trimming took 0 bases from V and 0 from J, leaving 6 bases between them. CDR3: CASSLTASSYNEQFF. Written as DNA, the CDR3 is TGTGCCAGCAGCTTAACGGCGAGCTCCTACAATGAGCAGTTCTTC.

The chain couples TRBV5-4 to TRBJ1-6, with D possibly TRBD1 on 5 matching bases. This CDR3 is built from 15 residues. Germline CDR1 SGHNT, CDR2 YYREEE (reference sequence). V shed 5 bases and J shed 5 bases, with 14 bases lying between them. The CDR3 nucleotides are TGTGCCAGCAGAGCCAAAGGGGTTGATAATTCACCCCTCCACTTT. This translates into CASRAKGVDNSPLHF.

The chain links TRBV30 to TRBJ1-5, with unresolved D. The length of the CDR3 is 15 residues. Germline V CDR1 and CDR2: GTSNPN, SVGIG (reference sequence). Trimming removed 0 bases at V and 0 bases at J, with 9 bases between. CDR3 bases: TGTGCCTGGAGTGTAGGGCAGTATAGCAATCAGCCCCAGCATTTT. Amino acid sequence: CAWSVGQYSNQPQHF.